A selection of T cell receptor beta chains follows, all from one sample in a study of beta chain features in type 1 diabetes. Produced via immunoSEQ multiplex PCR; TCRdb's table is partial and in-frame only. The table records roughly 300,000 clones, approximately 10% of them present only once. The sequenced sample was central memory CD4+ T cells from blood. These receptors were collected from a man aged 25 to 45 with type 1 diabetes. Both conserved end residues are part of each CDR3. D genes are given only for firm matches. A row's size may be missing; if present it is once, few, many or a size class.

size | D | J | V | DNA | CDR3
NA | NA | TRBJ1-2 | TRBV7-9 | TGTGCCAGCAGCTTAGGGGCCGGTGGGCCCGGGCTCTTC | CASSLGAGGPGLF
NA | TRBD1 | TRBJ2-2 | TRBV9 | TGTGCCAGCAGCGCCGGGACAGCCCCGGGGGAGCTGTTTTTT | CASSAGTAPGELFF
few | TRBD2 | TRBJ2-1 | TRBV5-1 | TGCGCCAGCAGCTTGTTCGCTAGCGGGGGCGTTGAGCAGTTCTTC | CASSLFASGGVEQFF
few | NA | TRBJ2-5 | TRBV2 | TGTGCCAGCAGTGCAACAGGGTATTTTGAGACCCAGTACTTC | CASSATGYFETQYF
NA | NA | TRBJ1-6 | TRBV2 | TGTGCCAGGGGGGAGAGCTCCTATAATTCACCCCTCCACTTT | CARGESSYNSPLHF
few | TRBD1 | TRBJ2-1 | TRBV13 | TGTGCCAGCAGCCGGATCCGGGACAGGGCCTACAATGAGCAGTTCTTC | CASSRIRDRAYNEQFF
few | TRBD1 | TRBJ2-7 | TRBV5-4 | TGTGCCAGCAGCTTGGCCGCGACAGGGGGCGAGTACGAGCAGTACTTC | CASSLAATGGEYEQYF
NA | TRBD1 | TRBJ2-3 | TRBV19 | TGTGCCAGGCGACCGGGACAGGGGGCTTCGTATCCAGATACGCAGTATTTT | CARRPGQGASYPDTQYF
NA | NA | TRBJ1-6 | TRBV6-5 | TGTGCCAGCAGTTACGAGGGAATGCAATATAATTCACCCCTCCACTTT | CASSYEGMQYNSPLHF
many | TRBD1 | TRBJ2-2 | TRBV18 | TGTGCCAGCTCACCGTCGACAGGGTCCACCGGGGAGCTGTTTTTT | CASSPSTGSTGELFF
NA | NA | TRBJ1-1 | TRBV29-1 | TGCAGCGTTACTGACAGTCGGATGTCTGAAGCTTTCTTT | CSVTDSRMSEAFF
few | NA | TRBJ2-3 | TRBV7-8 | TGTGCCAGCAGCTCTACCTGGGGGCGGGATACGCAGTATTTT | CASSSTWGRDTQYF
few | NA | TRBJ2-1 | TRBV18 | TGTGCCAGCTCACCAATTACGGGGGGCGGATACAATGAGCAGTTCTTC | CASSPITGGGYNEQFF
NA | TRBD1 | TRBJ2-3 | TRBV25-1 | TGTGCCAGCAGTGGGACCCGACAGGGGGCAGATACGCAGTATTTT | CASSGTRQGADTQYF
NA | NA | TRBJ1-6 | TRBV9 | TGTGCCAGCAGCGGATTTTCGACAGGTAGAAATTCACCCCTCCACTTT | CASSGFSTGRNSPLHF
NA | NA | TRBJ2-1 | TRBV4-3 | TGCGCCAGCACAGACCGTGAGCAGTTCTTC | CASTDREQFF
NA | NA | TRBJ1-3 | TRBV2 | TGTGCCAGCAGTGATGCAGATGGGTTTGGAAACACCATATATTTT | CASSDADGFGNTIYF
NA | NA | TRBJ2-1 | TRBV4-3 | TGCGCCAGCAGCCAAGAAGTTGGGACACATACCTACAATGAGCAGTTCTTC | CASSQEVGTHTYNEQFF
NA | NA | TRBJ1-2 | TRBV6-5 | TGTGCCAGCCGTTCGGGGGCCAACTATGGCTACACCTTC | CASRSGANYGYTF
NA | NA | TRBJ2-6 | TRBV7-2 | TGTGCCAGCAGCTTAGGAGCTACAGGGTCTGGGGCCAACGTCCTGACTTTC | CASSLGATGSGANVLTF
NA | NA | TRBJ1-3 | TRBV15 | TGTGCCACCACGGGGGCTTATGGAAACACCATATATTTT | CATTGAYGNTIYF
NA | TRBD1 | TRBJ1-4 | TRBV18 | TGTGCCAGCTCACCAGGGACAGCACCCGCAACTAATGAAAAACTGTTTTTT | CASSPGTAPATNEKLFF
many | NA | TRBJ2-4 | TRBV23-1 | TGCGCCAGCAGTCAATCAGGGCCCCAAGGGACAAACATTCAGTACTTC | CASSQSGPQGTNIQYF
NA | TRBD2 | TRBJ2-5 | TRBV6-6 | TGTGCCAGCAGGGTAGCGGGGGGCAAACAAGAGACCCAGTACTTC | CASRVAGGKQETQYF
few | TRBD2 | TRBJ2-2 | TRBV7-2 | TGTGCCAGCAGCCCGGAAGGACTAGGGAACACCGGGGAGCTGTTTTTT | CASSPEGLGNTGELFF
NA | NA | TRBJ2-7 | TRBV5-6 | TGTGCCAGCAGCTTGGGAGGTATTCCCTCCTACGAGCAGTACTTC | CASSLGGIPSYEQYF
many | NA | TRBJ1-3 | TRBV4-3 | TGCGCCAGCAGCCAATCCGTACCCAACTCTGGAAACACCATATATTTT | CASSQSVPNSGNTIYF
NA | NA | TRBJ2-4 | TRBV10-1 | TGCGCCAGCAGTGTAGAGAGAAACATTCAGTACTTC | CASSVERNIQYF
few | NA | TRBJ2-7 | TRBV5-1 | TGCGCCAGCAGCTTGGTAGGGTACGAGCAGTACTTC | CASSLVGYEQYF
once | NA | TRBJ1-1 | TRBV9 | TGTGCCAGCAGCCGATCAGAGTCGGGCACTGAAGCTTTCTTT | CASSRSESGTEAFF
NA | TRBD1 | TRBJ2-7 | TRBV7-9 | TGTGCCAGCAGCTTAGGGGACAGGGGGACCGAGCAGTACTTC | CASSLGDRGTEQYF
NA | NA | TRBJ2-1 | TRBV25-1 | TGTGCCAGCAGTGTGCCGGGAAATATAGTTAATGAGCAGTTCTTC | CASSVPGNIVNEQFF
once | NA | TRBJ1-2 | TRBV6-5 | TGTGCCAGCAGTTACTCGTTCAGGGGCGGCTATGGCTACACCTTC | CASSYSFRGGYGYTF
NA | TRBD1 | TRBJ1-5 | TRBV6-6 | TGTGCCAGCAGTACCTCCACGACAGGGTATCAGCCCCAGCATTTT | CASSTSTTGYQPQHF
few | NA | TRBJ2-7 | TRBV29-1 | TGCAGCGTTGGAGGGGGAAACTACGAGCAGTACTTC | CSVGGGNYEQYF
NA | NA | TRBJ2-7 | TRBV5-1 | TGCGCCAGCAGCCGACTGGACGGTTACGAGCAGTACTTC | CASSRLDGYEQYF
NA | TRBD1 | TRBJ1-5 | TRBV27 | TGTGCCAGCAGTTCAGGGACAGGAGGTCAGCCCCAGCATTTT | CASSSGTGGQPQHF
few | NA | TRBJ1-6 | TRBV2 | TGTGCCAGCAGTGAAGACACAGGTTCACCCCTCCACTTT | CASSEDTGSPLHF
few | NA | TRBJ1-5 | TRBV7-9 | TGTGCCAGCAGCTTAGAATCCAATCAGCCCCAGCATTTT | CASSLESNQPQHF
few | NA | TRBJ1-3 | TRBV28 | TGTGCCAGCAGTTTATTCGAAGGCTCTGGAAACACCATATATTTT | CASSLFEGSGNTIYF
few | NA | TRBJ2-7 | TRBV27 | TGTGCCAGCAGGGATCTTGACTCTTACCCGTACTTC | CASRDLDSYPYF
NA | TRBD1 | TRBJ2-1 | TRBV28 | TGTGCCAGCGGCCAACTCGGGACAGGGCCCTACAATGAGCAGTTCTTC | CASGQLGTGPYNEQFF
few | NA | TRBJ2-7 | TRBV30 | TGTGCCTGGACCCGACCGGGCAGGGAGAACGAGCAGTACTTC | CAWTRPGRENEQYF
many | NA | TRBJ1-6 | TRBV4-3 | TGCGCCAGCAGCCAATGGGGGTCAAATTCACCCCTCCACTTT | CASSQWGSNSPLHF
NA | NA | TRBJ2-3 | TRBV5-4 | TGTGCCAGCAGCACCACGACTGCAGATACGCAGTATTTT | CASSTTTADTQYF
few | TRBD1 | TRBJ2-7 | TRBV2 | TGTGCCACCAACCAGGGGACAGGGGTTTACGAGCAGTACTTC | CATNQGTGVYEQYF
few | TRBD1 | TRBJ1-2 | TRBV30 | TGTGCCTGGACGACAGGGGAAGCTTATGGCTACACCTTC | CAWTTGEAYGYTF
NA | TRBD2 | TRBJ2-5 | TRBV6-5 | TGTGCCAGCAGACATCTAGCGGTCGAAGAGACCCAGTACTTC | CASRHLAVEETQYF
NA | TRBD1 | TRBJ1-5 | TRBV7-9 | TGTGCCAGCAGTCCAGGGGGAGGCAATCAGCCCCAGCATTTT | CASSPGGGNQPQHF
many | NA | TRBJ2-7 | TRBV6-5 | TGTGCCAGCAGGATCAGGTACTCCTACGAGCAGTACTTC | CASRIRYSYEQYF
NA | NA | TRBJ2-5 | TRBV7-2 | TGTGCCAGCAGCTTAGCGCGTGTTGGGGAGACCCAGTACTTC | CASSLARVGETQYF
many | TRBD1 | TRBJ1-3 | TRBV10-3 | TGTGCCATCAGGGGGACAGGAGGCTCTGGAAACACCATATATTTT | CAIRGTGGSGNTIYF
few | NA | TRBJ1-1 | TRBV18 | TGTGCCAGCTCGAGGGGGGACACTGAAGCTTTCTTT | CASSRGDTEAFF
few | NA | TRBJ2-2 | TRBV4-3 | TGCGCCAGCAGCTCCAGGGCCCCGGGGCTGGGGGAGCTGTTTTTT | CASSSRAPGLGELFF
few | NA | TRBJ2-7 | TRBV28 | TGTGCCAGCTCCCCCGGGGGACCCTACGAGCAGTACTTC | CASSPGGPYEQYF